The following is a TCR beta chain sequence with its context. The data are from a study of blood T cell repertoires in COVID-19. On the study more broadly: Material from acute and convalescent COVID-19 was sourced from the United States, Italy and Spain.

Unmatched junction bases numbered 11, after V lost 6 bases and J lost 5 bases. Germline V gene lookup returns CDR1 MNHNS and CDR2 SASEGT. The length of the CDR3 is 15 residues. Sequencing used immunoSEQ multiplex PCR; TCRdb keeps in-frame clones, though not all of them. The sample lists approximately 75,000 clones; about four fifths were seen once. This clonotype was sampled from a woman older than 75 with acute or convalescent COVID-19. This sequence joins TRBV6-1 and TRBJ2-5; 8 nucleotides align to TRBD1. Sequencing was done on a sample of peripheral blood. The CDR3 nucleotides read TGTGCCAGCAGACACGGACAGGGATCGGTGGAGACCCAGTACTTC. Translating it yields CASRHGQGSVETQYF.